Following are 13 T cell receptor beta chains from one sample sequenced in a study of early T cells in non-severe SARS-CoV-2 infection. TCRdb fed the 5' RACE reads into MiXCR, producing one record per CDR3 protein. The sample carries fewer than 55,000 distinct CDR3 sequences, around 6.5% recorded once. The material sequenced was whole blood, taken at baseline. The origin of the receptors is an adult who was a healthcare worker with PCR-confirmed SARS-CoV-2 infection or an uninfected control (not recorded which).

This clonotype came up many times. The rearrangement links TRBV4-2 to TRBJ2-7; perhaps TRBD2 as D (5 bases). V lost 3 bases and J lost 6, with 9 bases in between. CDR3 size: 12 residues. The germline gives CDR1 LGHNA, CDR2 YNFKEQ. The CDR3 DNA is TGTGCCAGCAGCCACACCCGGGGCGAGCAGTACTTC. Translated: CASSHTRGEQYF.

This clonotype has at least ten counts. The chain joins TRBV10-1 to TRBJ1-1; 7 bases map to TRBD1. V lost 0 bases and J lost 7; bases outside the gene matches: 5. The CDR3 length is 14 residues. CDR1 is WNHNN, CDR2 SYGVQD, per germline (reference sequence). The CDR3 here is CASSESRTGVEAFF. CDR3 in DNA: TGCGCCAGCAGTGAGTCGAGGACAGGAGTTGAAGCTTTCTTT.

This clonotype was observed at least ten times. This chain connects TRBV20-1 to TRBJ2-1; D gene uncertain. Germline lookup yields CDR1 DFQATT and CDR2 SNEGSKA (reference sequence). The CDR3 is 12 amino acids. V lost 6 bases to trimming and J lost 5 bases, with 11 bases between them. The chain's CDR3 is CSAQRTDNEQFF. CDR3 sequence (DNA): TGCAGTGCGCAGAGGACCGACAATGAGCAGTTCTTC.

This clonotype has only a few counts. The rearrangement links TRBV29-1 to TRBJ2-7, with D perhaps TRBD2 (5 bases). This CDR3 has 11 amino acids. From germline, CDR1 is SQVTM and CDR2 ANQGSEA. Trimming took off 8 bases at V and 5 bases at J, with 13 bases between the two ends. CDR3: CSTRRGDEQYF. The CDR3 DNA sequence: TGCAGCACCCGACGGGGAGACGAGCAGTACTTC.

This chain links TRBV24-1 with TRBJ2-2; the D call may be TRBD1 or TRBD2 (5 bases each). Trimming took 9 bases from V and 0 from J, leaving 7 bases between them. Germline V gene sequence: CDR1 KGHDR, CDR2 SFDVKD. There are 13 residues in the CDR3. CDR3 in amino acids: CATGTANTGELFF. For the CDR3, the DNA is TGTGCCACCGGGACGGCGAACACCGGGGAGCTGTTTTTT.

This chain links TRBV7-9 with TRBJ1-1, with D unclear. The germline V gene has CDR1 SEHNR and CDR2 FQNEAQ (reference sequence). The CDR3 consists of 14 residues. V was pared by 3 bases and J by 3 bases, with 11 bases between. The CDR3 DNA sequence: TGTGCCAGCAGCTTCCCTGGACTGGACACTGAAGCTTTCTTT. This sequence encodes CASSFPGLDTEAFF.

There are a few counts of this clonotype. The CDR3 sequence: CASSDRRNGELFF. For the CDR3, the DNA is TGTGCCAGCAGTGATCGGAGGAACGGGGAGCTGTTTTTT. V usage is TRBV6-4 and J usage is TRBJ2-2, with D perhaps matching TRBD2 (5 bases). CDR1 is MRHNA and CDR2 is SNTAGT in the germline V gene. The CDR3 runs to 13 residues. Trimming pared 3 bases from V and 7 bases from J, leaving 9 bases between.

Ten or more counts support this clonotype. The rearrangement uses TRBV11-2 and TRBJ1-6; perhaps TRBD1 as D (5 bases). CDR3 length: 16 residues. V lost 2 bases and J 7 bases, leaving 15 bases between the germline ends. Germline V CDR1 and CDR2: SGHAT, FQNNGV. The CDR3 sequence: CASSLSFGDVNSPLHF. The CDR3, as DNA: TGTGCCAGCAGCTTAAGCTTCGGGGACGTAAATTCACCCCTCCACTTT.

This clonotype has ten or more counts. This sequence joins TRBV18 and TRBJ1-6; D is unresolved. The V gene's germline CDR1 is KGHSH and CDR2 LQKENI. V lost 3 bases to trimming and J lost 7 bases, with 13 bases between them. CDR3 length: 15 residues. The DNA of the CDR3 is TGTGCCAGCTCACCGGCCCCGGGTGAAAATTCACCCCTCCACTTT. It specifies CASSPAPGENSPLHF.

This clonotype was detected many times. This chain connects TRBV5-5 to TRBJ1-1, with 9 bases fitting TRBD1. Germline V gene data show CDR1 as SGHKS and CDR2 as YYEKEE (reference sequence). The CDR3 runs to 17 residues. V trimming: 6 bases; J trimming: 5 bases; junction bases outside the gene matches: 17. CDR3 in amino acids: CASTRTGVSLLGTEAFF. The CDR3 region has the DNA TGTGCCAGCACCCGGACAGGGGTCTCCCTTTTGGGGACTGAAGCTTTCTTT.

This clonotype has just a few counts. This rearrangement joins TRBV29-1 to TRBJ2-3; 9 bases are shared with TRBD2. V lost 8 bases, J lost 3 bases, and 12 bases stayed unmatched. This CDR3 is built from 15 residues. CDR1 and CDR2 from the germline V gene are SQVTM and ANQGSEA. CDR3 DNA: TGCAGCTCGGGGGGAGCGGGAGGTTTAACAGATACGCAGTATTTT. This sequence encodes CSSGGAGGLTDTQYF.

The chain combines TRBV6-2 or TRBV6-3 with TRBJ1-2, with no clear D. This CDR3 has 13 amino acids. Trimming removed 6 bases from V and 6 bases from J, with 14 bases in between. Germline assignment: CDR1 MNHEY and CDR2 SVGEGT. In DNA, the CDR3 is TGTGCCAGCAGCCCAGGTTACTCGAATGGCTACACCTTC. The encoded protein is CASSPGYSNGYTF.

The rearrangement joins TRBV19 to TRBJ2-1, with TRBD1 matching 11 bases. The CDR3 runs to 14 residues. Germline lookup yields CDR1 LNHDA and CDR2 SQIVND (reference sequence). The V segment lost 9 bases and the J segment 6 bases; nucleotides outside the gene matches: 7. CDR3 sequence: CASRRDRGSNEQFF. The CDR3 DNA sequence: TGTGCCAGCCGCCGGGACAGGGGGTCCAATGAGCAGTTCTTC.